The 32 T cell receptor beta chains given below trace back to one sample, sequenced in a study of T-cell reconstitution after alpha-beta-depleted transplantation in children. As it was prepared, the TCRbeta library received unique molecular identifiers. TCRdb reanalysed the PCR reads using MiXCR and keeps one entry per CDR3 protein. Here the sample spans 450,000 to 600,000 distinct CDR3 sequences, approximately 30% being singletons. The material sequenced was PBMCs from the stem cell graft donor, taken from the stem cell graft. These receptors all come from a human donor who donated a stem cell graft to a child with aplastic anemia.

The J gene is TRBJ2-1, the V gene TRBV5-1; TRBD2 is a possible D gene (5 bases). Germline CDR1 is SGHRS and CDR2 is YFSETQ. V dropped 3 bases and J dropped 7 bases, with 11 bases sitting between them. This CDR3 has 13 residues. The CDR3 DNA follows: TGCGCCAGCAGCTCCCCGGGCGGGAATGAGCAGTTCTTC. This codes for CASSSPGGNEQFF.

V is TRBV20-1 and J is TRBJ1-2; D is unclear. Germline V gene lookup returns CDR1 DFQATT and CDR2 SNEGSKA (reference sequence). The CDR3 length is 13 residues. V was pared by 5 bases and J by 4 bases, with 14 bases between. The CDR3 DNA sequence: TGCAGTGCTGGAGTGGATCGGGGCTATGGCTACACCTTC. It yields the protein CSAGVDRGYGYTF.

This clonotype came up a few times. This rearrangement joins TRBV18 to TRBJ1-6, with 9 bases fitting TRBD1. The CDR3 runs to 16 residues. V shed 3 bases, J shed 7 bases, and the junction held 7 bases outside the gene matches. Germline CDR1 and CDR2: KGHSH and LQKENI. CDR3 coding DNA: TGTGCCAGCTCACCTTGGATGACAGGGGGGAATTCACCCCTCCACTTT. The encoded protein is CASSPWMTGGNSPLHF.

The rearrangement joins TRBV12-3 or TRBV12-4 to TRBJ2-7, with D possibly being TRBD2 (5 bases). This CDR3 comprises 15 residues. Trimming removed 3 bases from V and 7 bases from J, with 19 bases in between. The CDR3 DNA reads TGTGCCAGCAGTTTTTCGTCTAGCTGGAGTCGTGAGCAGTACTTC. It codes for CASSFSSSWSREQYF.

This rearrangement joins TRBV14 to TRBJ2-7; tentatively, D is TRBD1 (6 bases). Germline CDR1 and CDR2: SGHDN and FVKESK. V lost 1 base, J lost 5 bases, and 9 bases lay in between. This CDR3 region has 13 residues. The CDR3 DNA follows: TGTGCCAGCAGCCAAGTAACAGGGCACGAGCAGTACTTC. Amino acid sequence: CASSQVTGHEQYF. The variable domain in full, completed from reference TRBV14 and TRBJ2-7, reads EAGVTQFPSHSVIEKGQTVTLRCDPISGHDNLYWYRRVMGKEIKFLLHFVKESKQDESGMPNNRFLAERTGGTYSTLKVQPAELEDSGVYFCASSQVTGHEQYFGPGTRLTVT.

This clonotype was counted between two and nine times. The chain uses TRBV6-9 and TRBJ1-5; no clear D gene. Germline V gives CDR1 MNHGY, CDR2 SVAAGI. CDR3 length equals 15 residues. Trimming shortened V by 2 bases and J by 4 bases, and 12 bases separated the two germline ends. The CDR3 coding sequence is TGTGCCAGCAGTTATCGTCGTAAGTGGAATCAGCCCCAGCATTTT. Translated, it gives CASSYRRKWNQPQHF.

This clonotype has only a few counts. Written as DNA, the CDR3 is TGCAGCGTATTTAAGGACTATGGCTACACCTTC. Translated, it gives CSVFKDYGYTF. This chain joins TRBV29-1 and TRBJ1-2; D unresolved. V lost 6 bases and J lost 3, with 8 bases in between. Germline loops: CDR1 SQVTM, CDR2 ANQGSEA. This CDR3 has 11 residues.

The chain uses TRBV11-3 and TRBJ2-7; D is possibly TRBD2 (6 bases). V was cut by 5 bases and J by 5 bases, with 13 bases left in between. The V gene's germline CDR1 is SGHNT and CDR2 YENEEA. This CDR3 comprises 13 residues. CDR3 coding DNA: TGTGCCAGCAGCCTAGGGTGGGAGGACGAGCAGTACGTC. Amino acid sequence: CASSLGWEDEQYV.

This chain links TRBV27 with TRBJ2-1; D is undetermined. V was shortened by 3 bases and J by 9 bases, with 12 bases between the two germline ends. CDR1 is MNHEY and CDR2 is SMNVEV in the germline V gene (reference sequence). This CDR3 has 13 amino acids. CDR3 nucleotide sequence: TGTGCCAGCAGTTTCCTTAGTGCCAGTGAGCAGTTCTTC. It specifies CASSFLSASEQFF.

This chain joins TRBV6-2 or TRBV6-3 and TRBJ1-2; possible D gene TRBD1, 5 bases. The CDR3 covers 13 residues. The germline V and J ends were trimmed by 2 bases and 7 bases, with 11 bases remaining between them. Germline lookup yields CDR1 MNHEY and CDR2 SVGEGT. In DNA form, the CDR3 reads TGTGCCAGCAGTTACCTCGGACATACTGGCTACACCTTC. It encodes CASSYLGHTGYTF.

The rearrangement links TRBV29-1 to TRBJ2-1, with 9 bases fitting TRBD2. CDR3 length: 16 amino acids. Germline-derived CDR1 and CDR2 are SQVTM and ANQGSEA. V lost 6 bases, J lost 2 bases, and 11 bases stayed unmatched. The CDR3 loop reads CSVDTIAGEAYNEQFF. The CDR3 nucleotides are TGCAGCGTCGATACTATAGCGGGAGAAGCCTACAATGAGCAGTTCTTC.

The rearrangement joins TRBV18 to TRBJ2-5, with a weak D call TRBD2 (6 bases). CDR3 size: 13 residues. V was cut by 3 bases and J by 5 bases, with 10 bases left in between. Germline CDR1 reads KGHSH; CDR2 reads LQKENI. CDR3 sequence: CASSPQEGETQYF. CDR3 coding DNA: TGTGCCAGCTCACCCCAGGAGGGGGAGACCCAGTACTTC.

V usage is TRBV6-1 and J usage is TRBJ1-1; D remains ambiguous. This CDR3 is 13 amino acids long. Trimming shortened V by 6 bases and J by 1 base, and 9 bases separated the two germline ends. The germline V gene encodes CDR1 MNHNS and CDR2 SASEGT. The CDR3 loop is CASRLTQNTEAFF. Written as DNA, the CDR3 is TGTGCCAGCAGATTGACCCAGAACACTGAAGCTTTCTTT.

A few counts support this clonotype. This sequence joins TRBV5-1 and TRBJ2-1; 10 positions match TRBD2. Germline CDR1 and CDR2: SGHRS and YFSETQ. V was clipped by 0 bases and J by 6 bases; unmatched bases: 6. The CDR3 loop spans 16 amino acids. CDR3 residues: CASSLEDLAGVNEQFF. The CDR3 region has the DNA TGCGCCAGCAGCTTGGAGGACCTAGCGGGAGTCAATGAGCAGTTCTTC.

The chain joins TRBV15 to TRBJ2-1; D remains ambiguous. Germline V gene sequence: CDR1 LNHNV, CDR2 YYDKDF (reference sequence). V was shortened by 1 base and J by 7 bases, with 17 bases between the two germline ends. The CDR3 length is 16 residues. The CDR3 protein is CATSRGLGLDRNEQFF. In nucleotides, the CDR3 is TGTGCCACCAGCAGAGGGTTAGGTCTTGATAGGAATGAGCAGTTCTTC.

The rearrangement joins TRBV4-3 to TRBJ1-2; D possibly corresponds to TRBD1 (5 bases). Germline values: CDR1 LGHNA, CDR2 YSLEER. V lost 1 base, J lost 6 bases, and 9 bases lay in between. This CDR3 is 13 amino acids long. The DNA for the CDR3 is TGCGCCAGCAGCCAAGGGATGGGGGATGGCTACACCTTC. Translating gives CASSQGMGDGYTF.

The chain recombines TRBV7-2 with TRBJ1-2; no clear D. The CDR3 is 13 amino acids. Germline assignment: CDR1 SGHTA and CDR2 FQGNSA. Trimming took off 3 bases at V and 4 bases at J, with 9 bases between the two ends. CDR3 in DNA: TGTGCCAGCAGCTTTACCACAGCCTATGGCTACACCTTC. Translated, it gives CASSFTTAYGYTF.

This chain connects TRBV6-2 or TRBV6-3 to TRBJ2-1, with a tentative D call TRBD2 (5 bases). This CDR3 region has 13 residues. Trimming took off 2 bases at V and 9 bases at J, with 11 bases between the two ends. Germline CDR1 and CDR2: MNHEY and SVGEGT. The CDR3 DNA reads TGTGCCAGCAGTTACAATAGCGCATCTGAGCAGTTCTTC. Its protein product is CASSYNSASEQFF.

V usage is TRBV4-3 and J usage is TRBJ2-1; D could derive from TRBD1 or TRBD2 (6 bases each). V was shortened by 0 bases and J by 2 bases, with 11 bases between the two germline ends. This CDR3 has 16 residues. Germline V gene data show CDR1 as LGHNA and CDR2 as YSLEER. DNA of the CDR3: TGCGCCAGCAGCCAAGATGGGGGGCGCCCCTACAATGAGCAGTTCTTC. Translation: CASSQDGGRPYNEQFF.

The CDR3 reads CASSFSGADTDTQYF. The CDR3 coding sequence is TGCGCCAGCAGCTTCTCAGGGGCTGACACAGATACGCAGTATTTT. V gene TRBV5-1 combines with J gene TRBJ2-3, with D possibly being TRBD1 (6 bases). The CDR3 runs to 15 residues. The ends were cut back, 2 bases at V and 2 bases at J, with 12 bases in the middle. Germline values: CDR1 SGHRS, CDR2 YFSETQ.

The gene calls are TRBV30 and TRBJ2-1, with D hard to call. CDR1 and CDR2 (germline): GTSNPN, SVGIG (reference sequence). The CDR3 is made up of 16 amino acids. Deletions cut 0 bases from V and 4 bases from J, with 16 bases between. The CDR3 DNA follows: TGTGCCTGGAGTGTACTCGGCTCTCTAAATTACAATGAGCAGTTCTTC. Encoded protein: CAWSVLGSLNYNEQFF.

The rearrangement links TRBV11-3 to TRBJ1-1, with D possibly TRBD1 on 5 matching bases. The CDR3 spans 12 residues. V gave up 8 bases and J gave up 3 bases, with 10 bases separating them. The V gene's germline CDR1 is SGHNT and CDR2 YENEEA. The CDR3 DNA is TGTGCCAGCTCAGGGTTCGACACTGAAGCTTTCTTT. Protein: CASSGFDTEAFF.

This clonotype appeared a few times. The rearrangement uses TRBV27 and TRBJ1-6, with a possible D match to TRBD1 (6 bases). The CDR3 consists of 13 residues. The V end was cut by 4 bases, the J end by 10 bases, with 11 bases between. Germline CDR1 MNHEY, CDR2 SMNVEV (reference sequence). CDR3 residues: CASSSSQGSPLHF. The CDR3 nucleotides are TGTGCCAGCAGTTCATCCCAGGGGTCACCCCTCCACTTT.

The table lists this clonotype with many counts. The chain has TRBV7-2 and TRBJ1-1; D remains ambiguous. CDR3 size: 14 residues. Germline CDR1 is SGHTA and CDR2 is FQGNSA. Trimming took 4 bases from V and 0 from J, leaving 9 bases between them. For the CDR3, the DNA is TGTGCCAGCAGCTCCGGTTTTTTGAACACTGAAGCTTTCTTT. Its protein product is CASSSGFLNTEAFF.

The chain combines TRBV14 with TRBJ2-3; 7 bases match TRBD2. The CDR3 has 16 amino acids. Germline-derived CDR1 and CDR2 are SGHDN and FVKESK. Trimming removed 3 bases from V and 0 bases from J; junction bases left unmatched: 6. Here the CDR3 reads CASSHELALSTDTQYF. CDR3 sequence (DNA): TGTGCCAGCAGCCACGAACTAGCGTTAAGCACAGATACGCAGTATTTT.

The chain recombines TRBV20-1 with TRBJ2-1, with TRBD2 matching over 11 bases. Per germline, CDR1 DFQATT and CDR2 SNEGSKA (reference sequence). V was clipped by 4 bases and J by 4 bases; unmatched bases: 12. This CDR3 spans 17 amino acids. The CDR3 nucleotides read TGCAGTGCTACACCCCTTTTAGCGGGAGGGGTATACAATGAGCAGTTCTTC. As protein: CSATPLLAGGVYNEQFF.

This clonotype was seen more than once but under ten times. The chain couples TRBV29-1 to TRBJ2-6; D possibly matches TRBD1 or TRBD2 (5 bases each). Germline V gene sequence: CDR1 SQVTM, CDR2 ANQGSEA. The CDR3 length is 16 residues. Trimming left V 5 bases short and J 4 bases short, with 18 bases between. The CDR3 here is CSVSAGSTGGANVLTF. The DNA of the CDR3 is TGCAGCGTTTCAGCAGGGTCGACGGGAGGGGCCAACGTCCTGACTTTC.

The chain joins TRBV6-5 to TRBJ2-3, with unresolved D. CDR3 length: 15 residues. Germline V gene sequence: CDR1 MNHEY, CDR2 SVGAGI. Trimming pared 2 bases from V and 4 bases from J, leaving 13 bases between. For the CDR3, the DNA is TGTGCCAGCAGTTACAATTGGGGTGCGGCAGATACGCAGTATTTT. Protein: CASSYNWGAADTQYF.

This clonotype was seen a handful of times. The rearrangement links TRBV20-1 to TRBJ2-5; D is tentatively TRBD1 or TRBD2 (5 bases each). Germline V gene data show CDR1 as DFQATT and CDR2 as SNEGSKA (reference sequence). This CDR3 comprises 14 residues. The germline V and J ends were trimmed by 3 bases and 2 bases, with 13 bases remaining between them. The CDR3 spells CSARGRLGQETQYF. CDR3 coding DNA: TGCAGTGCTAGGGGACGGCTGGGACAAGAGACCCAGTACTTC.

In its sample, this clonotype was seen a few times. The genes are TRBV6-5 and TRBJ2-6, with 11 bases matching TRBD2. The CDR3 spans 17 residues. Looked up from germline, CDR1 is MNHEY and CDR2 is SVGAGI. Unmatched junction bases numbered 2, after V lost 4 bases and J lost 0 bases. Here the CDR3 reads CASSSGTSGSGANVLTF. The CDR3 DNA reads as TGTGCCAGCAGTTCCGGGACTAGCGGCTCTGGGGCCAACGTCCTGACTTTC.

The chain recombines TRBV12-3 or TRBV12-4 with TRBJ2-7, with 13 bases fitting TRBD2. The CDR3 has 14 residues. The J segment lost 3 bases and the V segment lost 6 bases, leaving 2 bases of the junction unmatched. The CDR3 DNA is TGTGCCAGCAGACGGACTAGCGGGGGCTACGAGCAGTACTTC. It yields the protein CASRRTSGGYEQYF.

This clonotype appeared a few times. V is TRBV29-1 and J is TRBJ2-7; the D call may be TRBD1 or TRBD2 (6 bases each). The CDR3 is 16 amino acids. V dropped 3 bases and J dropped 2 bases, with 20 bases sitting between them. Per germline, CDR1 SQVTM and CDR2 ANQGSEA. CDR3 sequence reads: CSVDGQTNSGPYEQYF. As DNA, the CDR3 is TGCAGCGTTGATGGACAGACTAATAGCGGACCCTACGAGCAGTACTTC.